This T cell receptor (beta chain) was captured in a study of T-cell reconstitution after alpha-beta-depleted transplantation in children. Broader study findings: T-cell numbers and diversity, one year after transplant, stemmed largely from T cells that were newly produced. The origin of high day-60 TCRbeta diversity in some patients lay in surviving recipient T cells and thymic progenitors. Reportedly, roughly two months post-transplant, alpha-beta T cells arose from several hundred expanded graft clones.

V shed 2 bases and J shed 2 bases, with 13 bases lying between them. CDR1 is KGHSH, CDR2 LQKENI, per germline. The CDR3 is made up of 15 amino acids. Unique molecular identifiers were incorporated into the prepared TCRbeta library. Via MiXCR, TCRdb re-called the PCR reads, giving one row per CDR3 protein. The sample consists of 250,000 to 400,000 distinct CDR3 sequences, approximately 23% of them appearing once. In its sample, this clonotype was seen a few times. Its antigen is still unknown. Here the sequenced sample was PBMCs, mostly from graft donor cells, taken 180 days after TCRalphabeta/CD19-depleted stem cell transplant. The genes are TRBV18 and TRBJ2-7; the D call may be TRBD1 or TRBD2 (6 bases each). The clonotype comes from a male patient younger than 18 who had a stem cell transplant for acute lymphoblastic leukemia, so the T cells may come from the graft donor. CDR3 coding DNA: TGTGCCAGCTCACCATCGGGGGCCATAGCCTACGAGCAGTACTTC. Protein sequence: CASSPSGAIAYEQYF.